Listed here is a single T cell receptor beta chain. As processed by the authors: Amplification with reference gene primers provided the estimates of nucleated cell counts. Generated by immunoSEQ multiplex PCR, the TCRdb table keeps only in-frame clones and is missing some. D and trimming come from the DNA, and the V and J calls and clone size come from that table. This table holds some 50,000 clones, around 86% found once. The data belong to a study of blood T cell repertoires in COVID-19. Overall study: The study drew acute and convalescent COVID-19 samples from the United States, Italy and Spain. From T cells, B-cell-depleted T cells, or PBMCs came the material, which was cDNA or gDNA.

The germline V gene has CDR1 SGHRS and CDR2 YFSETQ. V lost 3 bases, J lost 7 bases, and 19 bases lay in between. The CDR3 is 15 residues long. Seattle patients were enrolled during active infection and followed longitudinally. V is TRBV5-1 and J is TRBJ1-1, with a tentative D call TRBD1 (6 bases). Material for sequencing was peripheral blood. The receptor was derived from a woman aged 80 or over with COVID-19, enrolled during active disease. The chain's CDR3 is CASSSTNQGWDEAFF. The CDR3 DNA reads TGCGCCAGCAGCTCAACGAACCAGGGGTGGGATGAAGCTTTCTTT.